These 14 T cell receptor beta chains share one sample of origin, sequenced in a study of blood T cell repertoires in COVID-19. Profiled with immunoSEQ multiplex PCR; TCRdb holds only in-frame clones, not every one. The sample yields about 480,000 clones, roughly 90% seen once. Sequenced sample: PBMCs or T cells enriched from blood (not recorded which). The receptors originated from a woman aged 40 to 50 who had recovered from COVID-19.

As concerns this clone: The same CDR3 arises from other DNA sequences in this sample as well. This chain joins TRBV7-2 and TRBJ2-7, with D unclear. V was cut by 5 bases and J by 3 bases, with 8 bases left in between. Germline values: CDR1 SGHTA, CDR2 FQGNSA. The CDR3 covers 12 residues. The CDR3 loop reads CASSPSGYEQYF. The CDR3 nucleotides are TGTGCCAGCAGCCCGTCCGGCTACGAGCAGTACTTC.

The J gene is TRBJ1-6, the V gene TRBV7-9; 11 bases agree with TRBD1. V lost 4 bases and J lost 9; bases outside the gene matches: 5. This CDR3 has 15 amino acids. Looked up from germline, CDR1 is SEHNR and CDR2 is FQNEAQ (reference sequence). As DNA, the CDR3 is TGTGCCAGCAGCTCTGGACAGGGGGCGCGTTCACCCCTCCACTTT. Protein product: CASSSGQGARSPLHF. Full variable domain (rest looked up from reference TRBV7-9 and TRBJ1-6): DTGVSQNPRHKITKRGQNVTFRCDPISEHNRLYWYRQTLGQGPEFLTYFQNEAQLEKSRLLSDRFSAERPKGSFSTLEIQRTEQGDSAMYLCASSSGQGARSPLHFGNGTRLTVT.

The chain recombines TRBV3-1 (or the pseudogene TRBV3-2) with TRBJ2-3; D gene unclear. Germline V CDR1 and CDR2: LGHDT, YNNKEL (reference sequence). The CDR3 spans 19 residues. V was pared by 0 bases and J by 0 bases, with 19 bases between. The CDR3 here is CASSQDSRRAHFSTDTQYF. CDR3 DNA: TGTGCCAGCAGCCAAGATAGTCGGAGAGCGCATTTTAGCACAGATACGCAGTATTTT.

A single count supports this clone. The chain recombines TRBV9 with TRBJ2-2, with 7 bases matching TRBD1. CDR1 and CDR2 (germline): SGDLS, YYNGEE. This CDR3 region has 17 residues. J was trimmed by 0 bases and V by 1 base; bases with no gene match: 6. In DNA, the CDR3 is TGTGCCAGCAGCGTATTCCGGACAGGAGCGAACACCGGGGAGCTGTTTTTT. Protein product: CASSVFRTGANTGELFF.

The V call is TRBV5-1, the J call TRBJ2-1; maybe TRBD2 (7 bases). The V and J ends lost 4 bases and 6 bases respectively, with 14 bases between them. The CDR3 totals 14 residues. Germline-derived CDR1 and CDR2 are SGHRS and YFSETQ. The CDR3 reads CASSVGGQFNEQFF. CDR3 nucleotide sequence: TGCGCCAGCAGCGTGGGGGGGCAGTTCAATGAGCAGTTCTTC.

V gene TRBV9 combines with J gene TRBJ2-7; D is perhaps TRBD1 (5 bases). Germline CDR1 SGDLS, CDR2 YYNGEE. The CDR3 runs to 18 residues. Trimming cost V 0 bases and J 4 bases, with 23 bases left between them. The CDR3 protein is CASSVGGDKGSWIYEQYF. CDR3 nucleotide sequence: TGTGCCAGCAGCGTAGGGGGCGATAAGGGGTCTTGGATATACGAGCAGTACTTC.

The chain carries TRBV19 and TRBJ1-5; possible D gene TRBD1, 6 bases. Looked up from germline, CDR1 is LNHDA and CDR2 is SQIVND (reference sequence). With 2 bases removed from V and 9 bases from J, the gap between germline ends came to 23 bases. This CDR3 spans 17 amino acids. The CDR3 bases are TGTGCCAGTAGTATACTCCCCGGACAGAACTATATGGGGCCCCAGCATTTT. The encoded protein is CASSILPGQNYMGPQHF.

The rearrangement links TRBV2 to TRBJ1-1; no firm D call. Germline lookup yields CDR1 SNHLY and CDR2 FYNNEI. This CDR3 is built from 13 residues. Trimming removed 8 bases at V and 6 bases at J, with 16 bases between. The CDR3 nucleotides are TGTGCCAGCTGGGCTGGCCGCGGGGCTGAAGCTTTCTTT. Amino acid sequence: CASWAGRGAEAFF.

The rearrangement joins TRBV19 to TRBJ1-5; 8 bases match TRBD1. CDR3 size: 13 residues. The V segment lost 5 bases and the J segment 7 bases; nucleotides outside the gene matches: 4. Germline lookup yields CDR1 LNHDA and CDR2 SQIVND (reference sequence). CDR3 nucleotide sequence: TGTGCCAGTAGTCAGCAGGGGGCACAGCCCCAGCATTTT. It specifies CASSQQGAQPQHF.

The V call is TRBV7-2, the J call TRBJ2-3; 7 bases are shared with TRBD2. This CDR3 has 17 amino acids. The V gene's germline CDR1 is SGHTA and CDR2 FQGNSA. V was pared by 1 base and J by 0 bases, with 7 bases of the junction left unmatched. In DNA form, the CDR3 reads TGTGCCAGCAGCTTAGTTCCCGGGACTATTAGCACAGATACGCAGTATTTT. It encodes CASSLVPGTISTDTQYF.

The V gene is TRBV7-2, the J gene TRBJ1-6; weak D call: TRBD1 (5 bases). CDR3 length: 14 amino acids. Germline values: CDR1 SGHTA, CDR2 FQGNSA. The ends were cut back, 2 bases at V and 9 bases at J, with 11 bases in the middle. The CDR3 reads CASSLSQGSSPLHF. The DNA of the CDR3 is TGTGCCAGCAGCTTAAGTCAGGGTTCTTCACCCCTCCACTTT.

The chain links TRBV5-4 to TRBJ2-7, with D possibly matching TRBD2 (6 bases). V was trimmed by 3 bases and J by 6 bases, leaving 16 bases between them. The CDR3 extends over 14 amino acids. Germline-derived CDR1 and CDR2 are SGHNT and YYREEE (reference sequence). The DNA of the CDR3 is TGTGCCAGCAGCTCATGGACTACCAGCTCCGAGCAGTACTTC. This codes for CASSSWTTSSEQYF.

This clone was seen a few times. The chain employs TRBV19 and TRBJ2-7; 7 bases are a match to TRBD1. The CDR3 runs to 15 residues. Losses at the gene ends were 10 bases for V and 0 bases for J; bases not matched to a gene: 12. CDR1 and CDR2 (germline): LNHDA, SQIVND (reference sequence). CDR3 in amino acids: CATRSPGQSSYEQYF. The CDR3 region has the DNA TGTGCCACCCGGTCCCCGGGACAGAGCTCCTACGAGCAGTACTTC. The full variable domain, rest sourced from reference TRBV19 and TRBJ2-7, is DGGITQSPKYLFRKEGQNVTLSCEQNLNHDAMYWYRQDPGQGLRLIYYSQIVNDFQKGDIAEGYSVSREKKESFPLTVTSAQKNPTAFYLCATRSPGQSSYEQYFGPGTRLTVT.

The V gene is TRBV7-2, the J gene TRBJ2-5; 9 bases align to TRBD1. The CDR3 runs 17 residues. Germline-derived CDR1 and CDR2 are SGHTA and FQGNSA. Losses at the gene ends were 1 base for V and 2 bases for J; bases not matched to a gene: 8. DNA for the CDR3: TGTGCCAGCAGCTTAGGCCTTTACGACAGGGGGCAAGAGACCCAGTACTTC. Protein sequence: CASSLGLYDRGQETQYF.